What follows describes a single TCR beta chain. This record belongs to a study of blood T cell repertoires in COVID-19. Across the study: Samples came from the United States, Italy and Spain, spanning acute and convalescent COVID-19. Sources were T cells, B-cell-depleted T cells, or PBMCs; the material itself was cDNA or gDNA.

Authors' analysis steps: For nucleated cells, counts were estimated from reference gene primer amplification. Libraries were prepared by immunoSEQ multiplex PCR; TCRdb keeps only in-frame clonotypes and omits some of them. V, J and clone size are those of that table, while D and trimming were read from the DNA. The table lists 95,000 to 100,000 clones, roughly 85% of them singletons. Sequencing was carried out using peripheral blood. This receptor was identified in a woman between 70 and 85 years old with active or convalescent COVID-19.

CDR3 nucleotides: TGTGCCAGTAGTGGGGACATCCAAGAGACCCAGTACTTC. Protein product: CASSGDIQETQYF. The V call is TRBV19, the J call TRBJ2-5; tentatively, D is TRBD1 (6 bases). The CDR3 runs to 13 residues. Per germline, CDR1 LNHDA and CDR2 SQIVND (reference sequence). Trimming took off 5 bases at V and 1 base at J, with 8 bases between the two ends.